These 15 T cell receptor beta chains originate from one sample sequenced in a study of patients and donors after allogeneic stem cell transplantation. TCRdb ran MiXCR on the RT-PCR reads and lists one entry per CDR3 protein. The sample has tens of thousands of distinct CDR3 sequences, more than 20% seen once; the top ten hold around 27%. Material: blood, either unsorted or a sorted T cell fraction (not recorded which). The receptor source for this set is a human donor who was either an allogeneic HSCT recipient or a stem cell or donor lymphocyte infusion donor (not recorded which). It is not recorded whose cells these are; they may come from a transplant donor.

This clonotype appeared a single time. The chain carries TRBV20-1 and TRBJ2-2; D may be TRBD1 (6 bases). The CDR3 has 16 amino acids. Germline V gene sequence: CDR1 DFQATT, CDR2 SNEGSKA (reference sequence). V lost 5 bases, J lost 3 bases, and 19 bases lay in between. In DNA, the CDR3 is TGCAGTGCTGTAACCCACAGGACAGCCTACACCGGGGAGCTGTTTTTT. Translating it yields CSAVTHRTAYTGELFF.

Regarding this clonotype: The conserved closing phenylalanine or tryptophan is absent in this CDR3, likely reflecting a read error. The J gene is TRBJ1-1, the V gene TRBV12-3 or TRBV12-4; 9 positions agree with TRBD1. The CDR3 sequence is 15 residues long. The V segment lost 7 bases and the J segment 4 bases; nucleotides outside the gene matches: 10. CDR3 region: CASTLLTGGFTEAFL. The CDR3 DNA reads as TGTGCCAGCACCCTTCTCACAGGGGGCTTCACTGAAGCTTTCCTT.

The CDR3 loop reads CASGREETQYF. For the CDR3, the DNA is TGTGCCAGCGGCAGGGAAGAGACCCAGTACTTC. The chain couples TRBV5-4 to TRBJ2-5, with a weak D call TRBD1 (5 bases). This CDR3 spans 11 amino acids. Germline V gene lookup returns CDR1 SGHNT and CDR2 YYREEE (reference sequence). The V end was cut by 7 bases, the J end by 3 bases, with 7 bases between.

This clonotype was picked up a small number of times. This sequence joins TRBV7-2 and TRBJ2-1, with a weak D call TRBD1 (6 bases). V lost 3 bases and J 8 bases, leaving 8 bases between the germline ends. Germline V gene sequence: CDR1 SGHTA, CDR2 FQGNSA. This CDR3 region has 12 residues. The CDR3 DNA reads as TGTGCCAGCAGCTTCACAGGGTATGAGCAGTTCTTC. The encoded protein is CASSFTGYEQFF.

This clonotype was observed many times. The chain carries TRBV4-3 and TRBJ1-6; 7 positions match TRBD1. V shed 3 bases and J 8 bases; nucleotides not matched to a gene: 7. This CDR3 has 15 residues. Germline lookup yields CDR1 LGHNA and CDR2 YSLEER. The CDR3 nucleotides are TGCGCCAGCAGCCACCTACCAGGGGGAGATTCACCCCTCCACTTT. Protein: CASSHLPGGDSPLHF.

The chain links TRBV29-1 to TRBJ2-7; TRBD1 agrees at 7 bases. The V segment lost 6 bases and the J segment 5 bases; nucleotides outside the gene matches: 10. Germline CDR1 reads SQVTM; CDR2 reads ANQGSEA. The CDR3 runs 13 residues. For the CDR3, the DNA is TGCAGCGTCCATAGTAAAGACAGGGACGAGCAGTACTTC. Translation: CSVHSKDRDEQYF.

V gene TRBV4-2 combines with J gene TRBJ1-2; D is perhaps TRBD1 (5 bases). This CDR3 is built from 13 residues. V lost 2 bases and J lost 5, with 9 bases in between. Germline-derived CDR1 and CDR2 are LGHNA and YNFKEQ. The CDR3 region has the DNA TGTGCCAGCAGCCAACCAGGGAGGTATGGCTACACCTTC. It specifies CASSQPGRYGYTF.

This clonotype was seen a handful of times. The chain carries TRBV20-1 and TRBJ1-2, with D uncertain. Looked up from germline, CDR1 is DFQATT and CDR2 is SNEGSKA (reference sequence). Between the trimmed V and J ends, which lost 1 base and 11 bases, there was a span of 11 bases. CDR3 length: 11 residues. The CDR3 DNA is TGCAGTGCTAGAGGGACGGTGGCGTACACCTTC. It is translated as CSARGTVAYTF.

This clonotype was detected ten times or more. The rearrangement links TRBV12-3 or TRBV12-4 to TRBJ1-2, with D possibly TRBD1 on 5 matching bases. The CDR3 loop spans 15 amino acids. Deletions cut 3 bases from V and 7 bases from J, with 18 bases between. The CDR3: CASSFWDPRGFGYTF. CDR3 coding DNA: TGTGCCAGCAGTTTTTGGGACCCCCGAGGGTTTGGCTACACCTTC.

V is TRBV3-1 and J is TRBJ1-5; D remains ambiguous. V gave up 3 bases and J gave up 0 bases, with 6 bases separating them. This CDR3 has 14 amino acids. Germline lookup yields CDR1 LGHDT and CDR2 YNNKEL (reference sequence). This CDR3 reads CASSHAYSNQPQHF. The CDR3 nucleotides read TGTGCCAGCAGCCACGCCTATAGCAATCAGCCCCAGCATTTT.

J is TRBJ2-1 and V is TRBV6-5; either TRBD1 or TRBD2 may supply D (7 bases each). Trimming cost V 5 bases and J 9 bases, with 11 bases left between them. The germline gives CDR1 MNHEY, CDR2 SVGAGI. The CDR3 runs to 12 residues. The CDR3 sequence: CASSQGGAEQFF. The CDR3 DNA reads as TGTGCCAGCAGTCAGGGGGGGGCTGAGCAGTTCTTC.

J is TRBJ2-1 and V is TRBV20-1; TRBD2 matches at 15 bases. Germline V gene sequence: CDR1 DFQATT, CDR2 SNEGSKA (reference sequence). This CDR3 spans 15 amino acids. Trimming cost V 3 bases and J 8 bases; bases outside gene matches: 5. Here the CDR3 DNA reads TGCAGTGCTAGGGAGGGACTAGCGGGGGGTTATGAGCAGTTCTTC. This translates into CSAREGLAGGYEQFF.

This clonotype was found a few times. The chain joins TRBV7-3 to TRBJ1-3; D remains ambiguous. The length of the CDR3 is 14 residues. Germline V gene data show CDR1 as SGHTA and CDR2 as FQGTGA. V was pared by 2 bases and J by 2 bases, with 7 bases between. This chain's CDR3 is CASSLGPAGNTIYF. DNA for the CDR3: TGTGCCAGCAGCTTAGGGCCAGCTGGAAACACCATATATTTT.

This chain connects TRBV7-9 to TRBJ2-5; D may correspond to TRBD1 or TRBD2 (5 bases each). There are 15 residues in the CDR3. Germline assignment: CDR1 SEHNR and CDR2 FQNEAQ (reference sequence). With 0 bases removed from V and 0 bases from J, the gap between germline ends came to 8 bases. For the CDR3, the DNA is TGTGCCAGCAGCTTAGCGGGGGAGTACCAAGAGACCCAGTACTTC. This translates into CASSLAGEYQETQYF. Full variable domain (outside the CDR3, taken from reference TRBV7-9 and TRBJ2-5): DTGVSQNPRHKITKRGQNVTFRCDPISEHNRLYWYRQTLGQGPEFLTYFQNEAQLEKSRLLSDRFSAERPKGSFSTLEIQRTEQGDSAMYLCASSLAGEYQETQYFGPGTRLLVL.

CDR3 amino acids: CASSPPRLVGPTQYF. The CDR3 DNA reads as TGTGCCAGCTCACCACCGCGGCTAGTGGGACCGACGCAGTATTTT. The V call is TRBV18, the J call TRBJ2-3; D could derive from TRBD1 or TRBD2 (5 bases each). CDR1 is KGHSH and CDR2 is LQKENI in the germline V gene. Between the trimmed V and J ends, which lost 0 bases and 9 bases, there was a span of 16 bases. This CDR3 has 15 residues. The full variable domain, with the rest looked up from reference TRBV18 and TRBJ2-3, is NAGVMQNPRHLVRRRGQEARLRCSPMKGHSHVYWYRQLPEEGLKFMVYLQKENIIDESGMPKERFSAEFPKEGPSILRIQQVVRGDSAAYFCASSPPRLVGPTQYFGPGTRLTVL.